A single sample is the source of the 20 T cell receptor beta chains below, sequenced in a study of CD8 T cells in Susac syndrome. cDNA came from about 0.5 to 1 ug RNA primed by random hexamers. MiXCR, applied by TCRdb to the immunoSEQ multiplex PCR reads, yields one record per CDR3 protein. The data contain more than 90,000 distinct CDR3 sequences, around 92% of them singletons. The sample consisted of CD4+ T cells from PBMCs. The receptor source for this set is a human donor with multiple sclerosis.

The chain is built from TRBV23-1 and TRBJ2-7, with D maybe TRBD2 (5 bases). TRBV23-1 is flagged as an ORF with uncertain function. The CDR3 consists of 13 residues. The V end was cut by 8 bases, the J end by 3 bases, with 14 bases between. CDR3 sequence (DNA): TGCGCCAGCCCCGTCGGGGAGTTCTACGAGCAGTACTTC. It encodes CASPVGEFYEQYF.

The chain couples TRBV14 to TRBJ1-2; 7 bases line up with TRBD1. J was trimmed by 2 bases and V by 1 base; bases with no gene match: 10. The CDR3 contains 17 residues. Germline lookup yields CDR1 SGHDN and CDR2 FVKESK. The CDR3 DNA sequence: TGTGCCAGCAGCCAAGTGAGGACAGGAGGTTTAAACTATGGCTACACCTTC. Residues: CASSQVRTGGLNYGYTF.

The chain joins TRBV7-2 to TRBJ1-6; no clear D. This CDR3 is built from 18 residues. CDR1 is SGHTA and CDR2 is FQGNSA in the germline V gene. Trimming cost V 1 base and J 0 bases, with 13 bases left between them. CDR3 DNA sequence: TGTGCCAGCAGCTTAGGACCGGGCCGGGGCTCCTATAATTCACCCCTCCACTTT. Translation: CASSLGPGRGSYNSPLHF.

The chain links TRBV12-3 or TRBV12-4 to TRBJ1-4; 8 bases fit TRBD1. The CDR3 runs 18 residues. The ends lost 4 bases at V and 0 bases at J; junction bases unmatched: 10. For the CDR3, the DNA is TGTGCCAGCAGTTCCCGAGACAGGGGAGGTCCAACTAATGAAAAACTGTTTTTT. It translates to CASSSRDRGGPTNEKLFF.

This chain links TRBV2 with TRBJ2-5; 7 bases fit TRBD1. The germline V gene encodes CDR1 SNHLY and CDR2 FYNNEI. V dropped 6 bases and J dropped 3; count of bases not matched to a gene: 4. The CDR3 loop spans 13 amino acids. DNA of the CDR3: TGTGCCAGCAGCCGGGACAGCAAAGAGACCCAGTACTTC. The encoded protein is CASSRDSKETQYF.

V is TRBV6-1 and J is TRBJ1-5; 7 bases are a match to TRBD1. The CDR3 has 16 amino acids. Germline CDR1 reads MNHNS; CDR2 reads SASEGT. V shed 4 bases, J shed 0 bases, and the junction held 6 bases outside the gene matches. CDR3 sequence reads: CASSVQGVYSNQPQHF. The CDR3 nucleotides read TGTGCCAGCAGTGTGCAGGGGGTATATAGCAATCAGCCCCAGCATTTT.

The rearrangement uses TRBV30 and TRBJ1-2; D not certain. The V end was cut by 2 bases, the J end by 5 bases, with 12 bases between. The length of the CDR3 is 13 residues. The germline V gene has CDR1 GTSNPN and CDR2 SVGIG (reference sequence). CDR3 protein: CAWSPRVEYGYTF. The DNA of the CDR3 is TGTGCCTGGAGTCCTCGTGTGGAATATGGCTACACCTTC.

The rearrangement links TRBV6-5 to TRBJ1-6, with 8 nucleotides matching TRBD1. The CDR3 has 14 amino acids. With 7 bases clipped from V and 10 bases from J, the junction kept 9 bases outside the gene matches. Germline lookup yields CDR1 MNHEY and CDR2 SVGAGI. CDR3 DNA sequence: TGTGCCAGCACCCGGACAGGGAAAAACTCACCCCTCCACTTT. Residues: CASTRTGKNSPLHF.

This clonotype was recorded only once. The chain has TRBV2 and TRBJ1-5, with no clear D. In germline, CDR1 is SNHLY, CDR2 FYNNEI. The CDR3 is 14 amino acids. V was shortened by 3 bases and J by 6 bases, with 12 bases between the two germline ends. The DNA of the CDR3 is TGTGCCAGCAGTGAGAACGCGGGAAGTCAGCCCCAGCATTTT. It specifies CASSENAGSQPQHF.

The V and J genes are TRBV2 and TRBJ2-5; TRBD1 agrees at 7 bases. Germline V gives CDR1 SNHLY, CDR2 FYNNEI. The V and J ends lost 6 bases and 1 base, in that order; junction bases with no gene match: 2. The CDR3 spans 13 residues. In DNA form, the CDR3 reads TGTGCCAGCAGGGGACAGTCCCAAGAGACCCAGTACTTC. It translates to CASRGQSQETQYF.

The chain couples TRBV18 to TRBJ2-5; possibly TRBD1 for D (5 bases). Germline V gene sequence: CDR1 KGHSH, CDR2 LQKENI. This CDR3 has 14 amino acids. V was pared by 0 bases and J by 4 bases, with 9 bases between. CDR3 sequence (DNA): TGTGCCAGCTCACCACCGGCCAGGGCAGAGACCCAGTACTTC. The encoded protein is CASSPPARAETQYF. The variable domain in full, completed from reference TRBV18 and TRBJ2-5, reads NAGVMQNPRHLVRRRGQEARLRCSPMKGHSHVYWYRQLPEEGLKFMVYLQKENIIDESGMPKERFSAEFPKEGPSILRIQQVVRGDSAAYFCASSPPARAETQYFGPGTRLLVL.

V usage is TRBV27 and J usage is TRBJ2-7, with a tentative D call TRBD2 (5 bases). Trimming stripped 6 bases from V and 0 bases from J, with 12 bases between. Germline V gene data show CDR1 as MNHEY and CDR2 as SMNVEV (reference sequence). The CDR3 contains 14 residues. DNA for the CDR3: TGTGCCAGCAGAGGACTTACCCTCTCCTACGAGCAGTACTTC. Encoded protein: CASRGLTLSYEQYF.

The genes are TRBV9 and TRBJ2-7; no firm D call. This CDR3 has 14 residues. V was trimmed by 0 bases and J by 5 bases, leaving 12 bases between them. The V gene's germline CDR1 is SGDLS and CDR2 YYNGEE. In nucleotides, the CDR3 is TGTGCCAGCAGCGTAGGAGGAATCGTCCACGAGCAGTACTTC. It encodes CASSVGGIVHEQYF.

The V call is TRBV6-6, the J call TRBJ2-1; the D gene is possibly TRBD2 (5 bases). Germline lookup yields CDR1 MNHNY and CDR2 SVGAGI (reference sequence). Trimming took 6 bases from V and 2 from J, leaving 11 bases between them. This CDR3 spans 14 amino acids. CDR3 DNA sequence: TGTGCCAGCAGCCCCGACGGGGCCTACAATGAGCAGTTCTTC. This sequence encodes CASSPDGAYNEQFF.

The DNA of the CDR3 is TGCAGTGCTAGCGCCGGGACTCATCAGCCCCAGCATTTT. It yields the protein CSASAGTHQPQHF. This chain connects TRBV20-1 to TRBJ1-5, with a tentative D call TRBD1 (5 bases). Germline lookup yields CDR1 DFQATT and CDR2 SNEGSKA (reference sequence). The CDR3 is made up of 13 amino acids. Between the trimmed V and J ends, which lost 3 bases and 5 bases, there was a span of 11 bases.

DNA for the CDR3: TGTGCCTGGAGTGTACGAGGTGAAAAACTGTTTTTT. Its protein is CAWSVRGEKLFF. The chain employs TRBV30 and TRBJ1-4; D uncertain. CDR1 is GTSNPN and CDR2 is SVGIG in the germline V gene (reference sequence). The CDR3 consists of 12 residues. V dropped 0 bases and J dropped 7 bases, with 6 bases sitting between them. Combining the CDR3 with reference TRBV30 and TRBJ1-4 gives the whole variable domain SQTIHQWPATLVQPVGSPLSLECTVEGTSNPNLYWYRQAAGRGLQLLFYSVGIGQISSEVPQNLSASRPQDRQFILSSKKLLLSDSGFYLCAWSVRGEKLFFGSGTQLSVL.

The V call is TRBV5-1, the J call TRBJ2-7, with D perhaps given as TRBD1 or TRBD2 (5 bases each). This CDR3 has 13 amino acids. Per germline, CDR1 SGHRS and CDR2 YFSETQ. Trimming stripped 0 bases from V and 6 bases from J, with 10 bases between. Here the CDR3 reads CASSLEGTGEQYF. The CDR3 DNA is TGCGCCAGCAGCTTGGAGGGGACGGGCGAGCAGTACTTC.

The rearrangement links TRBV24-1 to TRBJ2-1, with D maybe TRBD1 (5 bases). V gave up 5 bases and J gave up 4 bases, with 11 bases separating them. CDR3 length: 14 residues. CDR1 is KGHDR, CDR2 SFDVKD, per germline. CDR3 region: CATSAGARYNEQFF. The CDR3 region has the DNA TGTGCCACCAGTGCTGGGGCGCGTTACAATGAGCAGTTCTTC.

The chain has TRBV28 and TRBJ1-1, with D maybe TRBD1 (6 bases). Trimming stripped 5 bases from V and 2 bases from J, with 12 bases between. The germline gives CDR1 MDHEN, CDR2 SYDVKM. The CDR3 loop spans 14 amino acids. Here the CDR3 DNA reads TGTGCCAGCAGTACACCGACAGGAAACACTGAAGCTTTCTTT. Translating gives CASSTPTGNTEAFF.

The chain is built from TRBV20-1 and TRBJ1-5; 9 positions agree with TRBD1. There are 15 residues in the CDR3. Trimming took 3 bases from V and 3 from J; bases not matched to a gene: 6. Per the germline V gene, CDR1 is DFQATT and CDR2 is SNEGSKA (reference sequence). For the CDR3, the DNA is TGCAGTGCTAGGGTGACAGGGGGACTCAATCAGCCCCAGCATTTT. Translating gives CSARVTGGLNQPQHF.